This TCR beta chain is drawn from a study of T cells in narcolepsy. Study-wide findings and caveats: Same-patient CSF and blood CD4+ T cell clonotypes included HCRT-specific and TRIB2-specific autoreactive ones.

V dropped 5 bases and J dropped 5 bases, with 16 bases sitting between them. The length of the CDR3 is 15 residues. Germline V lookup: CDR1 SEHNR, CDR2 FQNEAQ (reference sequence). The count of this clone is one. Its antigen is not identified. Clones were read by immunoSEQ multiplex PCR, and TCRdb kept only the in-frame ones, dropping some. The data show about 43,000 clones, with 88% seen just once and roughly 1.2% held by the top ten. Sequencing input: CD45RA- memory CD4+ T cells from PBMCs. The source is a human donor with narcolepsy. The rearrangement uses TRBV7-9 and TRBJ2-1; possibly TRBD1 for D (6 bases). The CDR3 spells CASSLIQGFNNEQFF. The CDR3 nucleotides are TGTGCCAGCAGCCTAATTCAGGGGTTCAACAATGAGCAGTTCTTC.